This T cell receptor beta chain comes out of a study of T cells in severe cutaneous drug reactions. Libraries were made by iRepertoire multiplex PCR with TCR subtype-specific primers for bulk and single-cell sequencing. Using the multiplex PCR reads, TCRdb records one entry per CDR3 protein without DNA. The sample has around 2,000 distinct CDR3 sequences. The donors had carbamazepine-induced Stevens-Johnson syndrome or toxic epidermal necrolysis. CDR3 size: 18 residues. Germline V CDR1 and CDR2: SGHDN, FVKESK. The clonotype comes from a human donor with Stevens-Johnson syndrome, a severe cutaneous drug reaction. The source material was PBMCs. The chain employs TRBV14 and TRBJ2-1; TCRdb names TRBD1, which stays unverified in the absence of DNA. CDR3 in amino acids: CASSPSARRPDIYNEQFF.